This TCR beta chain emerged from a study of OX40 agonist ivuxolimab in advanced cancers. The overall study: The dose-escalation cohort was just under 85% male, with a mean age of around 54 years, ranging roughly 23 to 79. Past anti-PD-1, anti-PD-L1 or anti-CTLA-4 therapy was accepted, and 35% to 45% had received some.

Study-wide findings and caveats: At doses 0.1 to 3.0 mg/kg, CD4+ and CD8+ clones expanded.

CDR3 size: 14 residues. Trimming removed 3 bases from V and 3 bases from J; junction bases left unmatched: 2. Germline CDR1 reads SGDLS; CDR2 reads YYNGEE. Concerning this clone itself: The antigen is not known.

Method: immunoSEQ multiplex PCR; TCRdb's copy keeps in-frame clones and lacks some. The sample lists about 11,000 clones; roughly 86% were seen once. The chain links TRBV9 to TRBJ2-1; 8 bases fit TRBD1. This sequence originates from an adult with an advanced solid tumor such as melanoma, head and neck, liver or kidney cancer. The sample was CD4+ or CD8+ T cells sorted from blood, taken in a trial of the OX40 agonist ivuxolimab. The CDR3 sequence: CASSGGQGYNEQFF. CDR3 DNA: TGTGCCAGCAGCGGCGGACAGGGCTACAATGAGCAGTTCTTC.